These T cell receptor beta chains were read from a single sample in a study of lymphopenia after photon versus proton radiotherapy. Libraries were prepared by immunoSEQ multiplex PCR; TCRdb keeps only in-frame clonotypes and omits some of them. Here the sample spans 39,000 or so clones, approximately 90% being singletons. The source material was peripheral blood, sampled from a patient treated with photon-based radiotherapy. These receptor sequences come from a man in his fifties or sixties with cholangiocarcinoma. Each CDR3 is given with its conserved first and last residue. A D gene is named only where the DNA matches it firmly. Size is stated for part of the rows, as once, few or many counts, or as a class when the clone is expanded.

D,J,V,size,DNA,CDR3
.,TRBJ1-5,TRBV2,once,TGTGCCAGCAGTCTTTTGAGTAGCCCAAATCAGCCCCAGCATTTT,CASSLLSSPNQPQHF
TRBD1,TRBJ2-7,TRBV5-1,.,TGCGCCAGCAGCCACGGGACAGGGGGCTCCTACGAGCAGTACTTC,CASSHGTGGSYEQYF
.,TRBJ1-3,TRBV7-9,.,TGTGCCAGCAGATCCGCCTTGTACAGCCTCTCTGGAAACACCATATATTTT,CASRSALYSLSGNTIYF
.,TRBJ2-3,TRBV5-5,.,TGTGCCAGCAGCTTGGCATCTAGCACAGATACGCAGTATTTT,CASSLASSTDTQYF
.,TRBJ2-1,TRBV6-1,.,TGTGCCAGCAGGGTCGTGGGTGCCGATGAGCAGTTCTTC,CASRVVGADEQFF
TRBD2,TRBJ2-2,TRBV18,.,TGTGCCAGCTCATCCGCCTCCGCGGGGGGTTCCAACACCGGGGAGCTGTTTTTT,CASSSASAGGSNTGELFF
.,TRBJ1-4,TRBV9,once,TGTGCCAGCAGCGTAAGGGCAGGAGGGACTAATGAAAAACTGTTTTTT,CASSVRAGGTNEKLFF
.,TRBJ1-4,TRBV6-6,.,TGTGCCAGCAGTTACTCCGTGGGGGAGGGTGAAAAACTGTTTTTT,CASSYSVGEGEKLFF
.,TRBJ2-7,TRBV11-3,.,TGTGCCAGCAGCTTAGATACAGGGACGTACGAGCAGTACTTC,CASSLDTGTYEQYF
.,TRBJ2-7,TRBV21-1,.,TGTGCCGGGCATCTCTCCTACGAGCAGTACTTC,CAGHLSYEQYF
.,TRBJ1-5,TRBV27,.,TGTGCCAGCAGTTCACTAGTTAACCCAGGGATCGGGCAGCCCCAGCATTTT,CASSSLVNPGIGQPQHF
.,TRBJ2-2,TRBV6-6,.,TGTGCCAGCAGCGAAGACTGGGACACCGGGGAGCTGTTTTTT,CASSEDWDTGELFF
TRBD1,TRBJ2-7,TRBV28,.,TGTGCCAGCAGTCCTCCCCTAGACAGGGGGGGATTCAACGAGCAGTACTTC,CASSPPLDRGGFNEQYF
.,TRBJ2-5,TRBV5-1,.,TGCGCCAGCAGCTTTTACCAAGAGACCCAGTACTTC,CASSFYQETQYF
.,TRBJ1-1,TRBV7-2,.,TGTGCCAGCAGCTTAGTAGTAAACGCGAACACTGAAGCTTTCTTT,CASSLVVNANTEAFF
.,TRBJ1-2,TRBV7-8,once,TGTGCCAGCAGCATAGGGGGTAGACATCCCCGCTATGGCTACACCTTC,CASSIGGRHPRYGYTF
.,TRBJ2-7,TRBV19,.,TGTGCCAGTAGTATAGGTAAAGATGCCTACGAGCAGTACTTC,CASSIGKDAYEQYF
.,TRBJ2-2,TRBV11-3,.,TGTGCCAGCAGCCCATTTCGCACCGGGGAGCTGTTTTTT,CASSPFRTGELFF
TRBD1,TRBJ1-1,TRBV15,once,TGTGCCACCAGCAGGGTAGGGACAGTCACTGAAGCTTTCTTT,CATSRVGTVTEAFF
.,TRBJ1-2,TRBV15,.,TGTGCCACCACCCATGGTAGGGGGTTCGGTTATGGCTACACCTTC,CATTHGRGFGYGYTF
TRBD2,TRBJ2-3,TRBV5-8,once,TGTGCCAGCAGCACTGGACTAGCGGGGCGAGATACGCAGTATTTT,CASSTGLAGRDTQYF
TRBD1,TRBJ2-3,TRBV27,.,TGTGCCACTCGCCGGGACAGGGGCACAGATACGCAGTATTTT,CATRRDRGTDTQYF
.,TRBJ2-7,TRBV6-6,.,TGTGCCAGCAGAACGGAGACGGTCTCCTACGAGCAGTACTTC,CASRTETVSYEQYF
.,TRBJ1-4,TRBV13,.,TGTGCCAGCAGTCGGGGGACTAATGAAAAACTGTTTTTT,CASSRGTNEKLFF
TRBD2,TRBJ2-1,TRBV28,once,TGTGCCAGCAGACTAGCGGGGGCTTACAATGAGCAGTTCTTC,CASRLAGAYNEQFF
.,TRBJ2-2,TRBV6-6,.,TGTGCCAGCAGTTACTCCGACGTAGCCGGGGAGCTGTTTTTT,CASSYSDVAGELFF
.,TRBJ2-4,TRBV6-1,.,TGTGCCAGCAGTGATATCATCAGCAAAAACATTCAGTACTTC,CASSDIISKNIQYF